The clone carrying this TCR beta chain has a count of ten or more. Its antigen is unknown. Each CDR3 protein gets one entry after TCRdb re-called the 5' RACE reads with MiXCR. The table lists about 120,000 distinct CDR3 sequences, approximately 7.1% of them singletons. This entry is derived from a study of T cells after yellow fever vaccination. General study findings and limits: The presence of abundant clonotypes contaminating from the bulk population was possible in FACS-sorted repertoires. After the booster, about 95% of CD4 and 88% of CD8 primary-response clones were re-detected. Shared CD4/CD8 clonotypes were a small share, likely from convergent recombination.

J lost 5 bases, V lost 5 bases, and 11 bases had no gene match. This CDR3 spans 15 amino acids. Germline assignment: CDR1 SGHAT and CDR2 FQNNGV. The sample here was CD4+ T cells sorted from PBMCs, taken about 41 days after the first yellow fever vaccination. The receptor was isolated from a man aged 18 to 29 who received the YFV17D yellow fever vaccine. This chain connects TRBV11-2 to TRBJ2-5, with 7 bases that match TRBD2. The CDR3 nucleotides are TGTGCCAGCAGCCCCCTAGGCGGGGGTTGGGAGACCCAGTACTTC. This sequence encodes CASSPLGGGWETQYF.